This T cell receptor beta chain originates from a study of T-cell reconstitution after alpha-beta-depleted transplantation in children. This clonotype has a count of ten or more. What it binds is unknown. Preparation of the TCRbeta library used unique molecular identifiers. TCRdb recomputed calls from the PCR reads with MiXCR, one row per CDR3 protein. The data hold some 600,000 distinct CDR3 sequences, with 10% to 15% observed a single time. Regarding the study as a whole: T-cell numbers and diversity one year post-transplant derived largely from freshly generated T cells.

There are 14 residues in the CDR3. Trimming cost V 6 bases and J 9 bases, with 20 bases left between them. Looked up from germline, CDR1 is MDHEN and CDR2 is SYDVKM. This material consisted of PBMCs, mostly from graft donor cells, taken 360 days after TCRalphabeta/CD19-depleted stem cell transplant. The rearrangement joins TRBV28 to TRBJ2-5, with D possibly matching TRBD2 (7 bases). The sequence came from a male patient aged 5 to 17 who had a stem cell transplant for acute myeloid leukemia, so the T cells may come from the graft donor. The CDR3 region is CASSLSGARGAQYF. The CDR3 DNA reads as TGTGCCAGCAGCCTCTCAGGGGCCCGGGGGGCCCAGTACTTC. Looking up the rest from reference TRBV28 and TRBJ2-5 gives the full variable domain: DVKVTQSSRYLVKRTGEKVFLECVQDMDHENMFWYRQDPGLGLRLIYFSYDVKMKEKGDIPEGYSVSREKKERFSLILESASTNQTSMYLCASSLSGARGAQYFGPGTRLLVL.